This entry is about one TCR beta chain. The data stem from a study of blood T cell repertoires in COVID-19. Across 24 US areas, participants ranged in age from about 18 to 100 years. Only in-frame clones appear in the TCRdb table, and some are missing; sequencing was by immunoSEQ multiplex PCR. The repertoire includes some 260,000 clones, around nine tenths of them detected once, and less than 2.5% sits in the top ten. The sequence derives from a woman between 18 and 29 years old who had recovered from COVID-19. The source material was PBMCs or T cells enriched from blood (not recorded which).

In nucleotides, the CDR3 is TGTGCCAGCGAGACAGTTGGTGGCTACACCTTC. Protein product: CASETVGGYTF. This chain links TRBV12-3 or TRBV12-4 with TRBJ1-2, with D perhaps matching TRBD1 (5 bases). This CDR3 has 11 residues. V was clipped by 8 bases and J by 7 bases, with 11 bases between them.